This T cell receptor (beta chain) was identified in a study of T cell responses to AZD1222 COVID-19 vaccine. Using immunoSEQ multiplex PCR, the repertoire was profiled, and TCRdb retains in-frame clones only, with some absent. The sample holds around 120,000 clones, 90% to 95% seen once. The count of this clone is one. Trimming cost V 0 bases and J 5 bases; bases outside gene matches: 10. CDR3 length equals 17 residues. CDR1 and CDR2 from the germline V gene are MNHEY and SVGEGT. The clonotype originates from an adult who received the AZD1222 COVID-19 vaccine. V and J are TRBV6-2 or TRBV6-3 and TRBJ1-1; 9 bases agree with TRBD1. The specimen comprised peripheral blood, sampled 28 days after the second AZD1222 dose. The DNA for the CDR3 is TGTGCCAGCAGTTACTCCCATAAGACAGGGGGTAGTACTGAAGCTTTCTTT. Protein: CASSYSHKTGGSTEAFF.